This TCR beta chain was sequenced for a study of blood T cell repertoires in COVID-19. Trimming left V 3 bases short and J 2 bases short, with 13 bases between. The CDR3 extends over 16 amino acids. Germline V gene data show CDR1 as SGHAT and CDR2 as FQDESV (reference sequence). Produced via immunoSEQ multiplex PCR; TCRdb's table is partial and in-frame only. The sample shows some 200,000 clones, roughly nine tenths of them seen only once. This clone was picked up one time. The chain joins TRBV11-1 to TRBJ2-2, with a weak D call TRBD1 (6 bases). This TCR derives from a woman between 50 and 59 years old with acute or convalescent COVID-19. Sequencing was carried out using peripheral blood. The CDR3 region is CASSFAGTQNTGELFF. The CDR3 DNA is TGTGCCAGCAGCTTCGCCGGGACACAAAACACCGGGGAGCTGTTTTTT.